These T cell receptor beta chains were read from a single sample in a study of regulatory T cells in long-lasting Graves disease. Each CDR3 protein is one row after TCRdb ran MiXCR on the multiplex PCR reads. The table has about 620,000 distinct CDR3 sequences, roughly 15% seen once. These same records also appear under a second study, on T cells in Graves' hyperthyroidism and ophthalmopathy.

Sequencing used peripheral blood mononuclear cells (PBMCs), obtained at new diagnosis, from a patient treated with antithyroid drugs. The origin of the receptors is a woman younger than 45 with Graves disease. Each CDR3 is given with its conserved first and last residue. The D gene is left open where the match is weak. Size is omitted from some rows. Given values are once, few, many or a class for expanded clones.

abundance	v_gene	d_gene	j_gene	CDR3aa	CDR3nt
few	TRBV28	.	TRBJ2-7	CASSGAVFSAVYEQYF	TGTGCCAGCAGTGGCGCAGTCTTTAGCGCAGTATACGAGCAGTACTTC
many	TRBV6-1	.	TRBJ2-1	CASNQRAGYLTPPPNEQFF	TGTGCCAGCAATCAGAGGGCGGGTTATCTGACCCCCCCCCCCAATGAGCAGTTCTTC
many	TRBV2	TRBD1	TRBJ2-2	CAARDRVTGELFF	TGTGCCGCCCGGGACAGGGTGACCGGGGAGCTGTTTTTT
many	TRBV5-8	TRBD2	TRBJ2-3	CASSSARTSGSTDTQYF	TGTGCCAGCAGCTCAGCCCGGACTAGCGGGAGCACAGATACGCAGTATTTT
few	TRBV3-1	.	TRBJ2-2	CASSARLESGELFF	TGTGCCAGCAGCGCCAGACTAGAAAGCGGGGAGCTGTTTTTT
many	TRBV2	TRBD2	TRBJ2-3	CASSLVMREGVTDTQYF	TGTGCCAGCAGTCTCGTAATGCGGGAGGGGGTCACAGATACGCAGTATTTT
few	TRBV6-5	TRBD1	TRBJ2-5	CASSYGTGIGVLGTQYF	TGTGCCAGCAGTTACGGGACAGGGATAGGGGTCTTAGGGACCCAGTACTTC
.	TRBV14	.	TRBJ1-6	CASSQGVTLGSPPHF	TGTGCCAGCAGCCAAGGAGTGACGCTTGGCTCACCCCCCCACTTT
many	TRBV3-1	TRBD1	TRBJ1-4	CASSHPGQANEKLFF	TGTGCCAGCAGCCACCCGGGACAGGCGAATGAAAAACTGTTTTTT
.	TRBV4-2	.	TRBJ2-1	CASSQEGWGEQFF	TGTGCCAGCAGCCAAGAAGGGTGGGGTGAGCAGTTCTTC
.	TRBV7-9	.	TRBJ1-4	CASSLGGTGGEKLFF	TGTGCCAGCAGCTTAGGAGGTACAGGCGGGGAAAAACTGTTTTTT
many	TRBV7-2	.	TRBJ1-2	CASSPGGSRDYGYTF	TGTGCCAGCAGCCCCGGGGGGTCCCGGGACTATGGCTACACCTTC
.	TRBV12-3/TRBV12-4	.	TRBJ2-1	CASTSAYNEQFF	TGTGCCAGCACCTCGGCCTACAATGAGCAGTTCTTC
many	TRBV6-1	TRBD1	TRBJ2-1	CASRTDRGVWNEQFF	TGTGCCAGCAGGACCGACAGGGGTGTTTGGAATGAGCAGTTCTTC
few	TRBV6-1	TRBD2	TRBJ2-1	CASSPPLAGGPNEQFF	TGTGCCAGCAGCCCCCCACTAGCGGGAGGGCCTAATGAGCAGTTCTTC
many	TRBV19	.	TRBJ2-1	CASSIAEYNEQFF	TGTGCCAGTAGTATCGCAGAATACAATGAGCAGTTCTTC